These 12 T cell receptor beta chains were sequenced from one sample in a study of shared clonotypes between healthy human individuals. The naive CD8 population came from CD45RO-negative cells selected for CCR7, without terminally differentiated effector memory CD45RA+ cells. Produced via immunoSEQ multiplex PCR; TCRdb's table is partial and in-frame only. The sample includes roughly 2 million clones, about 95% of them seen just once. What was sequenced was naive CD8+ T cells sorted from blood. These receptors came from a young man in good health.

In the case of this clone: This CDR3 is also generated by other DNA sequences in the sample. The V and J genes are TRBV28 and TRBJ2-7; no clear D. The V and J ends lost 2 bases and 4 bases respectively, with 12 bases between them. The CDR3 length is 14 residues. Germline values: CDR1 MDHEN, CDR2 SYDVKM. CDR3 loop: CASSLRAMGYEQYF. The CDR3 DNA reads as TGTGCCAGCAGTTTACGGGCTATGGGGTACGAGCAGTACTTC.

The chain has TRBV4-1 and TRBJ2-2; D gene unclear. The germline gives CDR1 MGHRA, CDR2 YSYEKL. The CDR3 consists of 16 residues. V lost 3 bases to trimming and J lost 1 base, with 12 bases between them. CDR3 sequence (DNA): TGCGCCAGCAGCCAGGGCCCTCCACAGAACACCGGGGAGCTGTTTTTT. Its translation: CASSQGPPQNTGELFF.

The chain employs TRBV2 and TRBJ2-7; D remains unclear. V was pared by 1 base and J by 3 bases, with 10 bases between. This CDR3 is built from 14 residues. Germline CDR1 and CDR2: SNHLY and FYNNEI. CDR3 loop: CASSEGKVSYEQYF. The CDR3 nucleotides are TGTGCCAGCAGTGAAGGCAAAGTAAGCTACGAGCAGTACTTC.

The rearrangement uses TRBV2 and TRBJ2-5, with unresolved D. Per germline, CDR1 SNHLY and CDR2 FYNNEI. This CDR3 is built from 12 residues. Trimming removed 6 bases at V and 5 bases at J, with 10 bases between. CDR3 sequence reads: CASSLQWETQYF. CDR3 DNA sequence: TGTGCCAGCAGCCTGCAGTGGGAGACCCAGTACTTC. Together with reference TRBV2 and TRBJ2-5, the CDR3 gives the full variable domain: EPEVTQTPSHQVTQMGQEVILRCVPISNHLYFYWYRQILGQKVEFLVSFYNNEISEKSEIFDDQFSVERPDGSNFTLKIRSTKLEDSAMYFCASSLQWETQYFGPGTRLLVL.

V gene TRBV4-1 combines with J gene TRBJ2-1; D remains ambiguous. V was shortened by 5 bases and J by 2 bases, with 10 bases between the two germline ends. The CDR3 is 14 residues long. Looked up from germline, CDR1 is MGHRA and CDR2 is YSYEKL. CDR3: CASSGLSPYNEQFF. Here the CDR3 DNA reads TGCGCCAGCAGCGGTCTTAGCCCCTACAATGAGCAGTTCTTC.

This clone has a single count. This chain uses TRBV6-5 with TRBJ2-5, with 8 bases fitting TRBD1. The CDR3 sequence is 15 residues long. Unmatched junction bases numbered 7, after V lost 2 bases and J lost 5 bases. Germline V gene data show CDR1 as MNHEY and CDR2 as SVGAGI. The CDR3 nucleotides read TGTGCCAGCAGTTACACCGGACAGGGCCGGGAGACCCAGTACTTC. It is translated as CASSYTGQGRETQYF.

V and J are TRBV27 and TRBJ1-4, with no clear D. With 5 bases removed from V and 6 bases from J, the gap between germline ends came to 10 bases. The CDR3 spans 13 residues. Germline V CDR1 and CDR2: MNHEY, SMNVEV (reference sequence). CDR3 region: CASSNEWDEKLFF. The CDR3 nucleotides read TGTGCCAGCAGTAATGAGTGGGATGAAAAACTGTTTTTT.

The chain uses TRBV11-2 and TRBJ2-7; 11 nucleotides match TRBD1. The J segment lost 6 bases and the V segment lost 2 bases, leaving 6 bases of the junction unmatched. The CDR3 consists of 15 residues. Germline V gives CDR1 SGHAT, CDR2 FQNNGV. Written as DNA, the CDR3 is TGTGCCAGCAGCTTATTGGGACAGGGGGAAGTCGAGCAGTACTTC. This translates into CASSLLGQGEVEQYF.

This clone showed up just a few times. The rearrangement joins TRBV7-9 to TRBJ2-5, with 7 bases lining up with TRBD2. Germline CDR1 SEHNR, CDR2 FQNEAQ (reference sequence). The CDR3 sequence is 15 residues long. V was clipped by 2 bases and J by 4 bases; unmatched bases: 7. The CDR3 is CASSLFQRDGETQYF. The DNA of the CDR3 is TGTGCCAGCAGCTTATTCCAGCGGGACGGAGAGACCCAGTACTTC.

The chain links TRBV5-4 to TRBJ2-2, with TRBD2 identical over 10 bases. The CDR3 has 17 residues. Trimming at V came to 1 base and at J to 6 bases, leaving 9 bases not matched to a gene. Germline V CDR1 and CDR2: SGHNT, YYREEE (reference sequence). The CDR3 loop is CASSLTLLAGVPGELFF. As DNA, the CDR3 is TGTGCCAGCAGCTTGACCTTGCTAGCGGGAGTTCCCGGGGAGCTGTTTTTT.

As for this clone: This sample includes further DNA sequences coding for the same CDR3. The genes are TRBV6-5 and TRBJ2-7; weak D call: TRBD2 (5 bases). CDR1 MNHEY and CDR2 SVGAGI come from the germline V gene. The CDR3 is 13 amino acids. The germline V and J ends were trimmed by 0 bases and 4 bases, with 7 bases remaining between them. This CDR3 is CASSYSEAYEQYF. CDR3 nucleotide sequence: TGTGCCAGCAGTTACTCGGAGGCGTACGAGCAGTACTTC.

CDR3 sequence (DNA): TGTGCCAGCAGTTTCCACGGGAGTAGCAATCAGCCCCAGCATTTT. It encodes CASSFHGSSNQPQHF. The J gene is TRBJ1-5, the V gene TRBV28, with no clear D. V was trimmed by 3 bases and J by 0 bases, leaving 9 bases between them. The germline gives CDR1 MDHEN, CDR2 SYDVKM. The CDR3 runs to 15 residues.